What follows describes a single T cell receptor beta chain. The data were obtained in a study of T cell changes during pregnancy in multiple sclerosis. CDR1 KGHSH and CDR2 LQKENI come from the germline V gene. The CDR3 contains 14 residues. The V end was cut by 3 bases, the J end by 1 base, with 9 bases between. TCRdb's copy holds only in-frame clones and misses some; the assay was immunoSEQ multiplex PCR. The table lists approximately 90,000 clones, 91% of them singletons. J is TRBJ1-1 and V is TRBV18; no clear D. The sample in question was peripheral blood, obtained after pregnancy. The receptor was isolated from a female donor in good health, enrolled as a control in a pregnancy study. The CDR3, as DNA: TGTGCCAGCTCACCGGGAGGTGGGAACACTGAAGCTTTCTTT. Residues: CASSPGGGNTEAFF.